This paragraph covers one TCR beta chain sequence. CDR3 length: 14 amino acids. J was trimmed by 5 bases and V by 4 bases; bases with no gene match: 7. Per germline, CDR1 SGHDT and CDR2 YYEEEE. The data were taken from a study of blood T cell repertoires in COVID-19. Across the study: Samples taken during acute and convalescent COVID-19 were collected in the United States, Italy and Spain. From T cells, B-cell-depleted T cells, or PBMCs came the material, which was cDNA or gDNA.

In the authors' workflow: Amplified reference gene primers provided the basis for estimating nucleated cell counts. Method: immunoSEQ multiplex PCR; TCRdb's copy keeps in-frame clones and lacks some. The V and J calls and the clone size are those of that table, but D and trimming were determined from the DNA. The table includes some 460,000 clones, roughly 90% detected once. The source of this sequence is a woman in her 30s with acute or convalescent COVID-19. V usage is TRBV5-6 and J usage is TRBJ2-3; 7 bases fit TRBD1. Sequencing was done on a sample of peripheral blood. The CDR3 region is CASSPTGTRDTQYF. The DNA of the CDR3 is TGTGCCAGCAGCCCGACAGGGACAAGAGATACGCAGTATTTT.